The rows below give T cell receptor beta chains drawn from one sample of a study of CD8 T cells in Susac syndrome. TCRdb passed the immunoSEQ multiplex PCR reads through MiXCR, listing each CDR3 protein once. The sample lists 75,000 to 95,000 distinct CDR3 sequences; 95% were seen once. Sequencing was performed on CD8+ T cells from PBMCs. The receptors here all came from a human donor with Susac syndrome. Each CDR3 is given with its conserved first and last residue. D genes are given only for firm matches. Expanded clones are given a class, and other clones once, few, many or no size at all.

d_call	j_call	clone_size	v_call	cdr3_aa	cdr3_nt
TRBD1	TRBJ2-7	-	TRBV5-1	CASSPGGQEDYEQYF	TGCGCCAGCAGCCCCGGGGGACAGGAGGACTACGAGCAGTACTTC
TRBD1	TRBJ2-3	-	TRBV28	CASSYGQGDTDTQYF	TGTGCCAGCAGTTATGGACAGGGGGACACAGATACGCAGTATTTT
-	TRBJ2-2	-	TRBV20-1	CSADERRGDGELFF	TGCAGTGCTGATGAACGCCGCGGGGACGGGGAGCTGTTTTTT
TRBD1	TRBJ1-4	-	TRBV29-1	CSAYPGTGLQEKLFF	TGCAGCGCATACCCAGGGACAGGGCTTCAGGAAAAACTGTTTTTT
TRBD1	TRBJ2-7	once	TRBV27	CASSSKRQGLKQYF	TGTGCCAGCAGTTCAAAAAGACAGGGGCTCAAGCAGTACTTC
TRBD1	TRBJ2-7	-	TRBV27	CASSLSIGQGDEQYF	TGTGCCAGCAGTTTATCGATAGGACAGGGGGACGAGCAGTACTTC
TRBD1	TRBJ2-7	-	TRBV5-5	CASIKTGGLDEQYF	TGTGCCAGCATCAAGACAGGGGGCTTGGACGAGCAGTACTTC
TRBD1	TRBJ2-1	-	TRBV4-2	CASSIAGGSYNEQFF	TGTGCCAGCAGCATAGCAGGGGGATCCTACAATGAGCAGTTCTTC
TRBD1	TRBJ2-7	-	TRBV5-1	CASSFGDSTYEQYF	TGCGCCAGCAGCTTTGGGGACAGCACCTACGAGCAGTACTTC
-	TRBJ2-1	once	TRBV12-3/TRBV12-4	CASNRGHIEQFF	TGTGCCAGCAACCGGGGACACATTGAGCAGTTCTTC
-	TRBJ2-5	-	TRBV24-1	CATSEFRDGAETQYF	TGTGCCACCAGTGAGTTCAGGGACGGTGCAGAGACCCAGTACTTC
-	TRBJ2-2	-	TRBV12-3/TRBV12-4	CASSLRENTGELFF	TGTGCCAGCAGTTTGCGGGAAAACACCGGGGAGCTGTTTTTT
-	TRBJ1-2	-	TRBV29-1	CSVVPGLDRGYTF	TGCAGCGTTGTCCCGGGCCTAGACCGTGGCTACACCTTC
-	TRBJ2-3	-	TRBV25-1	CASLGYDERTDTQYF	TGTGCCAGCCTCGGGTACGATGAGCGCACAGATACGCAGTATTTT
-	TRBJ2-5	-	TRBV6-1	CASSEWGESALLQYF	TGTGCCAGCAGTGAATGGGGGGAGAGTGCCTTGCTTCAGTACTTC
-	TRBJ2-3	-	TRBV29-1	CSASGTSLSLTDTQYF	TGCAGCGCGTCCGGGACATCGCTTTCCCTCACAGATACGCAGTATTTT
-	TRBJ2-5	-	TRBV29-1	CSVELREQQQETQYF	TGCAGCGTTGAACTCAGGGAACAACAACAAGAGACCCAGTACTTC
-	TRBJ1-5	-	TRBV30	CAWSVIGGQPQHF	TGTGCCTGGAGTGTAATCGGGGGTCAGCCCCAGCATTTT
-	TRBJ2-7	-	TRBV20-1	CSARDDQGVFSYEQYF	TGCAGTGCTAGAGATGACCAAGGAGTTTTCTCCTACGAGCAGTACTTC
TRBD1	TRBJ2-1	-	TRBV14	CASSLRAGGMNEQFF	TGTGCCAGCAGCCTTCGGGCAGGGGGTATGAATGAGCAGTTCTTC
-	TRBJ2-7	-	TRBV27	CASSYGQGYWEQYF	TGTGCCAGCAGTTACGGTCAGGGGTATTGGGAGCAGTACTTC
-	TRBJ2-5	-	TRBV25-1	CASSWTGETQYF	TGTGCCAGCAGTTGGACCGGAGAGACCCAGTACTTC
-	TRBJ2-1	-	TRBV4-3	CASSQADPGTPWYNEQFF	TGCGCCAGCAGCCAAGCGGACCCCGGGACCCCCTGGTACAATGAGCAGTTCTTC
-	TRBJ2-7	-	TRBV5-1	CASSPTGAYEQYF	TGCGCCAGCAGCCCGACAGGAGCCTACGAGCAGTACTTC
-	TRBJ1-1	-	TRBV7-9	CASSSVRAPEAFF	TGTGCCAGCAGCTCCGTAAGGGCCCCTGAAGCTTTCTTT
-	TRBJ2-5	-	TRBV13	CASSLSGGMVEETQYF	TGTGCCAGCAGCTTAAGCGGAGGGATGGTTGAAGAGACCCAGTACTTC
-	TRBJ2-2	-	TRBV29-1	CSVPDSGELFF	TGCAGCGTCCCGGACAGCGGGGAGCTGTTTTTT
TRBD1	TRBJ1-2	-	TRBV12-3/TRBV12-4	CASRGRGQGDYGYTF	TGTGCCAGCAGGGGTAGAGGACAGGGAGACTATGGCTACACCTTC
-	TRBJ2-3	-	TRBV4-1	CASRPTQGGMTDTQYF	TGCGCCAGCAGGCCGACCCAGGGCGGCATGACAGATACGCAGTATTTT
-	TRBJ1-3	-	TRBV29-1	CSVVQGSSGNTIYF	TGCAGCGTCGTTCAGGGGAGCTCTGGAAACACCATATATTTT
TRBD1	TRBJ2-7	-	TRBV15	CATSPPDRGEQYF	TGTGCCACCTCTCCCCCGGACAGGGGAGAGCAGTACTTC
TRBD2	TRBJ2-1	-	TRBV27	CASSLQRDYNNEQFF	TGTGCCAGCAGCCTTCAAAGGGACTATAACAATGAGCAGTTCTTC
TRBD2	TRBJ2-1	-	TRBV4-2	CASSHLAGVSYNEQFF	TGTGCCAGCAGCCATCTAGCGGGAGTGTCCTACAATGAGCAGTTCTTC
-	TRBJ2-1	-	TRBV29-1	CSVEEGASYNEQFF	TGCAGCGTTGAAGAGGGGGCGTCCTACAATGAGCAGTTCTTC
TRBD1	TRBJ2-2	-	TRBV27	CASSPWTGTNTGELFF	TGTGCCAGCAGTCCCTGGACAGGGACGAACACCGGGGAGCTGTTTTTT
-	TRBJ2-3	-	TRBV28	CASSPDSPDTQYF	TGTGCCAGCAGCCCCGACAGTCCAGATACGCAGTATTTT
TRBD2	TRBJ2-1	-	TRBV29-1	CSVHRTSGNNEQFF	TGCAGCGTTCACCGGACTAGCGGGAACAATGAGCAGTTCTTC
-	TRBJ1-2	-	TRBV3-1	CASSQYRRSGYTF	TGTGCCAGCAGCCAATACCGACGGAGTGGCTACACCTTC
-	TRBJ2-7	-	TRBV9	CASSNGGDESSYEQYF	TGTGCCAGCAGCAACGGCGGGGATGAGAGCTCCTACGAGCAGTACTTC
-	TRBJ2-7	once	TRBV2	CASSVASYEQYF	TGTGCCAGCAGTGTGGCTTCCTACGAGCAGTACTTC
TRBD1	TRBJ2-1	-	TRBV9	CASSAPGTGVYNEQFF	TGTGCCAGCAGCGCACCTGGGACAGGGGTCTACAATGAGCAGTTCTTC
TRBD2	TRBJ2-3	-	TRBV12-3/TRBV12-4	CASSSSGRKTDTQYF	TGTGCCAGCAGTTCTAGCGGGAGGAAAACAGATACGCAGTATTTT
-	TRBJ1-2	-	TRBV29-1	CSVEPRVGNYGYTF	TGCAGCGTTGAGCCCCGCGTCGGTAACTATGGCTACACCTTC
-	TRBJ2-1	-	TRBV20-1	CSGRESIEQFF	TGCAGTGGCCGGGAGTCAATTGAGCAGTTCTTC
-	TRBJ2-7	-	TRBV7-9	CASSLGESREQYF	TGTGCCAGCAGCTTAGGGGAGTCTCGAGAGCAGTACTTC
-	TRBJ2-1	-	TRBV30	CAWSVGSGGQFF	TGTGCCTGGAGTGTAGGATCCGGCGGGCAGTTCTTC
-	TRBJ1-1	-	TRBV6-1	CASSEEGDLNTEAFF	TGTGCCAGCAGTGAAGAAGGGGATCTGAACACTGAAGCTTTCTTT